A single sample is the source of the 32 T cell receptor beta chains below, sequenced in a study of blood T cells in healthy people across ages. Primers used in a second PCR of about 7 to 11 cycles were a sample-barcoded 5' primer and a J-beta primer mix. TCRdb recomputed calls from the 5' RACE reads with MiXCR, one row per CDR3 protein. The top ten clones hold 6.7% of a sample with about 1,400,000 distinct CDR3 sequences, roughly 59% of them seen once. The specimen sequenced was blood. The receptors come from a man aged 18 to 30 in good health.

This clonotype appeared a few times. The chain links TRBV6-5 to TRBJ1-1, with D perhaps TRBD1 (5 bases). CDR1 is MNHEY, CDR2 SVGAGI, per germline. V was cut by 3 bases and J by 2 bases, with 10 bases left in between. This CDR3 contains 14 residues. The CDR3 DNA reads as TGTGCCAGCAGTTATACAGGAACCAACACTGAAGCTTTCTTT. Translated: CASSYTGTNTEAFF.

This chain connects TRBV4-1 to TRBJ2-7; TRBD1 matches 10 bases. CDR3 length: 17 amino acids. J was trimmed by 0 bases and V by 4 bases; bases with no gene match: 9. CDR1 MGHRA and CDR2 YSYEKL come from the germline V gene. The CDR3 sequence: CASSPFRTGGNSYEQYF. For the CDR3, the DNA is TGCGCCAGCAGCCCCTTTCGGACAGGGGGGAACTCCTACGAGCAGTACTTC.

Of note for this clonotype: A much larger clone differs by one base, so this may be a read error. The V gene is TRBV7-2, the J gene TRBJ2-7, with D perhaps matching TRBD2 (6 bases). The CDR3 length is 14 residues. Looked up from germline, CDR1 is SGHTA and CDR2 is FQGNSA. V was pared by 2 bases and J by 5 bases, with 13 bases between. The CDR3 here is CASSLSSGADEQYF. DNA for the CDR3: TGTGCCAGCAGCTTAAGTTCGGGAGCCGACGAGCAGTACTTC.

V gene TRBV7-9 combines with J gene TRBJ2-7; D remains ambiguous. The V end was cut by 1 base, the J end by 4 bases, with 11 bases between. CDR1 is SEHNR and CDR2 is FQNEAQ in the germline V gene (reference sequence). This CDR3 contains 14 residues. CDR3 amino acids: CASSLGGKGYEQYF. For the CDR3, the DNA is TGTGCCAGCAGCTTAGGTGGGAAAGGGTACGAGCAGTACTTC.

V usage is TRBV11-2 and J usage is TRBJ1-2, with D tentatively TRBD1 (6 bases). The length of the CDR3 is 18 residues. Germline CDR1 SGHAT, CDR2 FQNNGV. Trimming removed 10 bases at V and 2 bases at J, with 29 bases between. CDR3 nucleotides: TGTGCCACCAACAGCTTACTAAGAATAGGGGACAAGAACTATGGCTACACCTTC. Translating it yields CATNSLLRIGDKNYGYTF.

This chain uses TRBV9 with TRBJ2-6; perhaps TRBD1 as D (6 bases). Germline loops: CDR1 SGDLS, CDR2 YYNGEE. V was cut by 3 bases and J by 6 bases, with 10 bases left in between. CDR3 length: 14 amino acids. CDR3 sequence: CASSARTVANVLTF. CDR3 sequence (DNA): TGTGCCAGCAGCGCCCGGACAGTGGCCAACGTCCTGACTTTC.

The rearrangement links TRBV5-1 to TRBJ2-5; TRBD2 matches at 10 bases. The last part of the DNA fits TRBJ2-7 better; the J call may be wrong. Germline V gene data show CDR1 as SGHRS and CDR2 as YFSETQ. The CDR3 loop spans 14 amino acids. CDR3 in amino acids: CASRLAGLVDEQYF. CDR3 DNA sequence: TGCGCCAGCAGACTAGCGGGATTAGTCGACGAGCAGTACTTC.

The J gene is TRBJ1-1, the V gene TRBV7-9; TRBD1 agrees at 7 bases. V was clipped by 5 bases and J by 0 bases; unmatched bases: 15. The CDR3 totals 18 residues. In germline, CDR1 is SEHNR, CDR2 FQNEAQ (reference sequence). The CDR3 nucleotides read TGTGCCAGCAGCGGAGAGACAGGGCTCCGCTTCGTGAACACTGAAGCTTTCTTT. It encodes CASSGETGLRFVNTEAFF.

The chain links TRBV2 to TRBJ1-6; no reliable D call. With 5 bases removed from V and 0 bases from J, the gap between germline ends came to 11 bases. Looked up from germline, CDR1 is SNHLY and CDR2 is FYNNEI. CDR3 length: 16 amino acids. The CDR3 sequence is CASSREASSYNSPLHF. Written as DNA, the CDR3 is TGTGCCAGCAGTCGCGAGGCAAGCTCCTATAATTCACCCCTCCACTTT.

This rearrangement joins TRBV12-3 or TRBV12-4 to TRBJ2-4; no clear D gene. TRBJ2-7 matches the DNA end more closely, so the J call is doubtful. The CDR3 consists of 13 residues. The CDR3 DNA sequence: TGTGCCAGCAGTAAAAAGAGAAAGTACGAGCAGTACTTC. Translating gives CASSKKRKYEQYF.

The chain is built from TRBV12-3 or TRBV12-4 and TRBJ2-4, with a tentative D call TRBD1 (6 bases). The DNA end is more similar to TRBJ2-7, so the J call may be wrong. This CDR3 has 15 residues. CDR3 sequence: CASSSTGQTAYEQYF. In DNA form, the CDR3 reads TGTGCCAGCAGTTCAACTGGACAGACAGCCTACGAGCAGTACTTC.

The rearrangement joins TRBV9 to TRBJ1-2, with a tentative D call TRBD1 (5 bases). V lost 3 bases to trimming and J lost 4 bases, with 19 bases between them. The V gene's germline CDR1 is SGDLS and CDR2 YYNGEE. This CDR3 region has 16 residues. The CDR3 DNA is TGTGCCAGCAGCGACCTAGGAGGGGCCAGGGCCTATGGCTACACCTTC. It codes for CASSDLGGARAYGYTF. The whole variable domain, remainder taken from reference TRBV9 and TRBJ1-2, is DSGVTQTPKHLITATGQRVTLRCSPRSGDLSVYWYQQSLDQGLQFLIQYYNGEERAKGNILERFSAQQFPDLHSELNLSSLELGDSALYFCASSDLGGARAYGYTFGSGTRLTVV.

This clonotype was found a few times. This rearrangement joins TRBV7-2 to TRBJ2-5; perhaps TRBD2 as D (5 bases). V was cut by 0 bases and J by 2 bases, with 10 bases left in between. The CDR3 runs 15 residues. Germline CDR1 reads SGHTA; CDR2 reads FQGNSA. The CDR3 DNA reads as TGTGCCAGCAGCTTAGCGGTACGGGGACAAGAGACCCAGTACTTC. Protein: CASSLAVRGQETQYF.

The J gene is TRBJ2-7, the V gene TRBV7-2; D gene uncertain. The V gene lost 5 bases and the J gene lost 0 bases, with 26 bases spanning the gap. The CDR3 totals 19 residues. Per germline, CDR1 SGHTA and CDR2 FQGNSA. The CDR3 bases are TGTGCCAGCAGCCTGAGATTTGTTGCGGTCGGGCCGAGCTCCTACGAGCAGTACTTC. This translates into CASSLRFVAVGPSSYEQYF.

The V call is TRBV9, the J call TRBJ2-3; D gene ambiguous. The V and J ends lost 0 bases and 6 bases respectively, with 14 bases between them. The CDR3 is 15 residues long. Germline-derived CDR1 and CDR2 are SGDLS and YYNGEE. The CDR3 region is CASSVGVGDGDTQYF. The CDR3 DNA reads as TGTGCCAGCAGCGTAGGGGTCGGTGATGGGGATACGCAGTATTTT.

CDR3 sequence (DNA): TGTGCCAGCAGCGTTCCCGGGGGGACTGAAGCTTTCTTT. Encoded protein: CASSVPGGTEAFF. The rearrangement joins TRBV9 to TRBJ1-1; perhaps TRBD1 as D (5 bases). Looked up from germline, CDR1 is SGDLS and CDR2 is YYNGEE. V lost 2 bases to trimming and J lost 5 bases, with 10 bases between them. The length of the CDR3 is 13 residues.

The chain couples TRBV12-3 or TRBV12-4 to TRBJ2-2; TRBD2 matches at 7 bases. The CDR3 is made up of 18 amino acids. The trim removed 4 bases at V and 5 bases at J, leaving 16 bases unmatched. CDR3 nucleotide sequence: TGTGCCAGCAGTTCCGGGGACTACTATGATGAGTTTACCGGGGAGCTGTTTTTT. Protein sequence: CASSSGDYYDEFTGELFF.

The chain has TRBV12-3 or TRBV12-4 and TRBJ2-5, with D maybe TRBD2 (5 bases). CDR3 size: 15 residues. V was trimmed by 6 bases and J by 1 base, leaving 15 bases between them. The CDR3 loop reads CASSPSRGFQETQYF. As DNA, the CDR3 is TGTGCCAGCAGCCCCAGCCGAGGGTTCCAAGAGACCCAGTACTTC.

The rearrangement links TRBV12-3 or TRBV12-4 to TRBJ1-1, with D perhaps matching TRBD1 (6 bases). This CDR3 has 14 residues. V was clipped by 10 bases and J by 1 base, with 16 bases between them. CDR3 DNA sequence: TGTGCCACCCGCATTGGGACATCGAACACTGAAGCTTTCTTT. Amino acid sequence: CATRIGTSNTEAFF.

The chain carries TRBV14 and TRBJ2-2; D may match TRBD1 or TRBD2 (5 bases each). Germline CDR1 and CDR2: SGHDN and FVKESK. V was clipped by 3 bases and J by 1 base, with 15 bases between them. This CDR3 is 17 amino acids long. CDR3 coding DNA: TGTGCCAGCAGCCACCTCTCCAGGGCGGGGAACACCGGGGAGCTGTTTTTT. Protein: CASSHLSRAGNTGELFF.

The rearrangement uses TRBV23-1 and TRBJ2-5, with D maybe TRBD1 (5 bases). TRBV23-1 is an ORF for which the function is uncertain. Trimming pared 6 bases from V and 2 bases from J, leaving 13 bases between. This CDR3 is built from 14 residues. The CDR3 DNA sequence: TGCGCCAGCAGGACAGACAGCCCTCAAGAGACCCAGTACTTC. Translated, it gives CASRTDSPQETQYF.

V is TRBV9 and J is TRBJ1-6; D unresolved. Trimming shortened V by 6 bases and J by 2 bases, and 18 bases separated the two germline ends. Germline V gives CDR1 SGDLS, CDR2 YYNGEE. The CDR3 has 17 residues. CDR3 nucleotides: TGTGCCAGCAACGAAGTTGGCGGGGAGACCTATAATTCACCCCTCCACTTT. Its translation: CASNEVGGETYNSPLHF.

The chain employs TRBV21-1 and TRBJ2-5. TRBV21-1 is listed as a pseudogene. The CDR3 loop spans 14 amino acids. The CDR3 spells CASSREVEQETQYF. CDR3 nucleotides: TGTGCCAGCAGCCGAGAGGTAGAACAAGAGACCCAGTACTTC.

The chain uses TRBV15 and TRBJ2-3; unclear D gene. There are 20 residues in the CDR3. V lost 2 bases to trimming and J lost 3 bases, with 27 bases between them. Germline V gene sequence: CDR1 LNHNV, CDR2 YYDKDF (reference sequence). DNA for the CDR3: TGTGCCACCAGCAGACCCTCGGCCCTATGGACGGAACATGATACAGATACGCAGTATTTT. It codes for CATSRPSALWTEHDTDTQYF.

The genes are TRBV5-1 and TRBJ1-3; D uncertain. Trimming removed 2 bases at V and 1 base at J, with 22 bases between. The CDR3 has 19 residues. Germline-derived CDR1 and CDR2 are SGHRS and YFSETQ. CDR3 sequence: CASSLEGLLTPGSGNTIYF. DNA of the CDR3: TGCGCCAGCAGCTTAGAGGGTCTCCTGACACCTGGTTCTGGAAACACCATATATTTT.

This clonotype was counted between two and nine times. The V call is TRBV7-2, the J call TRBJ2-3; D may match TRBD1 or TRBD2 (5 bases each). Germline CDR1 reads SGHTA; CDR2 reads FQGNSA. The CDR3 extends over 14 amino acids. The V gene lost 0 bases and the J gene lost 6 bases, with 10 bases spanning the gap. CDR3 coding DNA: TGTGCCAGCAGCTTAGCGTTCGAGGGGGATACGCAGTATTTT. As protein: CASSLAFEGDTQYF. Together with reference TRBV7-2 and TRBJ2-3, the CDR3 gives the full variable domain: GAGVSQSPSNKVTEKGKDVELRCDPISGHTALYWYRQSLGQGLEFLIYFQGNSAPDKSGLPSDRFSAERTGGSVSTLTIQRTQQEDSAVYLCASSLAFEGDTQYFGPGTRLTVL.

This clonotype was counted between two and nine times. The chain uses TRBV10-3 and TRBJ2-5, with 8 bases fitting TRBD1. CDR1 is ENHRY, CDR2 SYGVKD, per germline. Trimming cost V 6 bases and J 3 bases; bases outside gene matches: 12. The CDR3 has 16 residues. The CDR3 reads CAIRSSHAGGEETQYF. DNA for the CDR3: TGTGCCATCAGGTCGAGTCACGCAGGGGGCGAAGAGACCCAGTACTTC.

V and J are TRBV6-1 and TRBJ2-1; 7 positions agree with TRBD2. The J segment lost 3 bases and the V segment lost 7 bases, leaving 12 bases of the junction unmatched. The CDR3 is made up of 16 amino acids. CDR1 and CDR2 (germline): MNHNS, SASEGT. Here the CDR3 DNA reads TGTGCCAGCAATCTCCTAGCGGCCTGGGTCTACAATGAGCAGTTCTTC. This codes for CASNLLAAWVYNEQFF.

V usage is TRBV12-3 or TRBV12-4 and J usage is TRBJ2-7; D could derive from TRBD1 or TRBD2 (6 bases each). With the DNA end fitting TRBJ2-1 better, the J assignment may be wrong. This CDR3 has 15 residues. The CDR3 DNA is TGTGCCAGCAGGCAGAGGGGGACTGGGATCAATGAGCAGTTCTTC. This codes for CASRQRGTGINEQFF.

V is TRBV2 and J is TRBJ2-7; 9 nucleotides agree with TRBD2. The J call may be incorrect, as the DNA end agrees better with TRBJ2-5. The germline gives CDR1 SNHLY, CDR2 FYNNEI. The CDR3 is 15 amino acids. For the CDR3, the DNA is TGTGCCAGCAGTGAGGTAGCGGGAGTACGAGAGACCCAGTACTTC. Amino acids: CASSEVAGVRETQYF.

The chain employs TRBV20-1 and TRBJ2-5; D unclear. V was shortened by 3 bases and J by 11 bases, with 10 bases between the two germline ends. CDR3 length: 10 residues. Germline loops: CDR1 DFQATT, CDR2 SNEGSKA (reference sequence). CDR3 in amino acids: CSARLVQQYF. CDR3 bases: TGCAGTGCTAGGCTAGTCCAGCAGTACTTC.

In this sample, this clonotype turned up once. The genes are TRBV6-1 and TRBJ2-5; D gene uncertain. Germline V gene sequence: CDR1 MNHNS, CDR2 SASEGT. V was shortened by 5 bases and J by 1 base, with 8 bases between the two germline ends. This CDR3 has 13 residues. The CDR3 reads CASSKTFQETQYF. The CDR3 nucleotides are TGTGCCAGCAGTAAGACCTTCCAAGAGACCCAGTACTTC.